This T cell receptor beta chain was retrieved from a study of spatial heterogeneity in lung cancer. Overall study results and limits: There were more appearances of ubiquitous expanded tumor TCRs in blood at resection than at follow-up.

One entry per CDR3 protein, called by TCRdb with MiXCR from the 5' RACE reads. The table includes about 90,000 distinct CDR3 sequences, under 9% detected once. The ends lost 5 bases at V and 10 bases at J; junction bases unmatched: 4. The CDR3 spans 13 residues. Germline V lookup: CDR1 SEHNR, CDR2 FQNEAQ (reference sequence). This clonotype was counted ten times or more. Its antigen is unknown. Stated time point: sample taken at primary tumor resection. Tumor, nontumor lung or frozen PBMC supplied whole RNA, sequenced without sorting. The donor group consisted of some 70 patients who had untreated, early-stage non-small cell lung cancer.

The origin of this receptor is a male donor with early-stage non-small cell lung cancer. V and J are TRBV7-9 and TRBJ1-6, with 8 bases lining up with TRBD1. The sample consisted of PBMCs, taken at surgery. CDR3 residues: CASSLRQGSPLHF. CDR3 in DNA: TGTGCCAGCAGCCTCAGACAGGGGTCACCCCTCCACTTT.